This T cell receptor (beta chain) was profiled in a study of blood T cell repertoires in COVID-19. Sequencing used immunoSEQ multiplex PCR; TCRdb keeps in-frame clones, though not all of them. This sample has approximately 310,000 clones, with around 90% found just once. The junction had 6 bases not matched to a gene; V was cut back by 0 bases and J by 3 bases. Germline V gene sequence: CDR1 MNHNY, CDR2 SVGAGI (reference sequence). This CDR3 region has 16 residues. This receptor was taken from a man aged 45-65 years with active or convalescent COVID-19. The chain carries TRBV6-6 and TRBJ1-2; 8 bases align to TRBD1. Sequencing was done on a sample of peripheral blood. The CDR3 sequence is CASSYSRLTGDYGYTF. The DNA for the CDR3 is TGTGCCAGCAGTTACTCCCGCCTGACAGGGGACTATGGCTACACCTTC.